One sample yielded the 27 T cell receptor beta chains listed below, sequenced in a study of blood T cell repertoires in COVID-19. Some clones are missing from TCRdb's copy, which holds only in-frame ones; the method was immunoSEQ multiplex PCR. The data show roughly 220,000 clones, with 80% to 90% seen just once and 3.5% to 4.5% held by the top ten. The material sequenced was PBMCs or T cells enriched from blood (not recorded which). The receptors stem from a woman in her thirties or forties with acute COVID-19.

A word on this clone: This CDR3 is also generated by other DNA sequences in the sample. The V and J genes are TRBV12-3 or TRBV12-4 and TRBJ1-2, with D possibly being TRBD1 (6 bases). This CDR3 comprises 13 residues. V gave up 3 bases and J gave up 4 bases, with 9 bases separating them. CDR3 nucleotides: TGTGCCAGCAGTTTGGGGGGGCCCTATGGCTACACCTTC. Residues: CASSLGGPYGYTF.

This rearrangement joins TRBV25-1 to TRBJ1-2, with TRBD1 matching over 7 bases. The CDR3 length is 15 residues. CDR1 and CDR2 (germline): MGHDK, SYGVNS. J lost 2 bases, V lost 3 bases, and 6 bases had no gene match. The CDR3 is CASSDVDRVNYGYTF. The CDR3 region has the DNA TGTGCCAGCAGTGACGTCGACAGGGTGAACTATGGCTACACCTTC.

The chain recombines TRBV4-3 with TRBJ2-1; D is perhaps TRBD1 or TRBD2 (9 bases each). CDR3 length: 20 amino acids. V was cut by 4 bases and J by 2 bases, with 27 bases left in between. Germline loops: CDR1 LGHNA, CDR2 YSLEER. CDR3 coding DNA: TGCGCCAGCAGCCCGGGACAGGGCTTAAGTGGCGGGAGGGCCTACAATGAGCAGTTCTTC. Translation gives CASSPGQGLSGGRAYNEQFF.

V is TRBV7-7 and J is TRBJ2-2, with 10 bases fitting TRBD1. CDR1 is SSHAT and CDR2 is FNYEAQ in the germline V gene (reference sequence). V shed 9 bases and J 2 bases; nucleotides not matched to a gene: 12. The CDR3 runs 17 residues. The CDR3 bases are TGTGCCAGTCCAGGGGGACAGGGGATTTTAAACACCGGGGAGCTGTTTTTT. Protein: CASPGGQGILNTGELFF.

This rearrangement joins TRBV19 to TRBJ2-2; 10 bases match TRBD2. The CDR3 is made up of 13 amino acids. V lost 10 bases and J lost 7; bases outside the gene matches: 6. The germline gives CDR1 LNHDA, CDR2 SQIVND (reference sequence). The CDR3 protein is CATEREGNGELFF. The CDR3, as DNA: TGTGCCACCGAGCGGGAGGGGAACGGGGAGCTGTTTTTT.

The CDR3: CASSSQLYSPAGELFF. DNA of the CDR3: TGTGCCAGCAGCTCCCAACTATATTCGCCGGCCGGGGAGCTGTTTTTT. V is TRBV7-6 and J is TRBJ2-2; D gene uncertain. Germline V lookup: CDR1 SGHVS, CDR2 FNYEAQ. The V and J ends lost 4 bases and 6 bases respectively, with 18 bases between them. The CDR3 loop spans 16 amino acids.

The J gene is TRBJ2-7, the V gene TRBV6-1, with 12 nucleotides matching TRBD2. This CDR3 contains 16 residues. CDR1 and CDR2 from the germline V gene are MNHNS and SASEGT. Trimming cost V 6 bases and J 3 bases; bases outside gene matches: 9. The CDR3 DNA is TGTGCCAGCAGCGAAACCGGACTAGCGGGACACTACGAGCAGTACTTC. It encodes CASSETGLAGHYEQYF.

This chain joins TRBV27 and TRBJ2-7; 8 nucleotides agree with TRBD1. Germline V gene lookup returns CDR1 MNHEY and CDR2 SMNVEV (reference sequence). The V gene end was trimmed by 1 base and the J gene end by 2 bases; junction bases not matched to a gene: 4. The CDR3 totals 15 residues. CDR3 DNA sequence: TGTGCCAGCAGTTTATTGCAGGGGGCCCCCTACGAGCAGTACTTC. Its translation: CASSLLQGAPYEQYF.

The V call is TRBV2, the J call TRBJ1-6, with D perhaps matching TRBD1 (6 bases). V lost 3 bases and J 10 bases, leaving 13 bases between the germline ends. CDR1 SNHLY and CDR2 FYNNEI come from the germline V gene. CDR3 length equals 14 residues. CDR3: CASSDNQGWSPLHF. For the CDR3, the DNA is TGTGCCAGCAGTGATAATCAGGGGTGGTCACCCCTCCACTTT.

This rearrangement joins TRBV7-2 to TRBJ1-1, with 7 bases identical to TRBD1. CDR1 is SGHTA, CDR2 FQGNSA, per germline. V was clipped by 5 bases and J by 7 bases; unmatched bases: 10. The length of the CDR3 is 14 residues. CDR3 loop: CASSPTGAGGEAFF. DNA of the CDR3: TGTGCCAGCAGCCCCACGGGGGCAGGGGGTGAAGCTTTCTTT. Drawing the rest from reference TRBV7-2 and TRBJ1-1, the complete variable domain is GAGVSQSPSNKVTEKGKDVELRCDPISGHTALYWYRQSLGQGLEFLIYFQGNSAPDKSGLPSDRFSAERTGGSVSTLTIQRTQQEDSAVYLCASSPTGAGGEAFFGQGTRLTVV.

This chain uses TRBV27 with TRBJ2-5, with D possibly TRBD2 on 5 matching bases. In germline, CDR1 is MNHEY, CDR2 SMNVEV (reference sequence). Trimming pared 8 bases from V and 5 bases from J, leaving 18 bases between. The length of the CDR3 is 14 residues. CDR3 bases: TGTGCCAGCTCATACCGGACTCCCCGGGAGACCCAGTACTTC. The encoded protein is CASSYRTPRETQYF.

The genes are TRBV14 and TRBJ2-1; 10 bases are a match to TRBD2. J was trimmed by 7 bases and V by 4 bases; bases with no gene match: 10. This CDR3 region has 16 residues. CDR1 is SGHDN, CDR2 FVKESK, per germline. The CDR3 DNA is TGTGCCAGCAGCCCGGTAGCGGGAGGCCCGAGTAATGAGCAGTTCTTC. This encodes CASSPVAGGPSNEQFF. Full variable domain (remainder filled in from reference TRBV14 and TRBJ2-1): EAGVTQFPSHSVIEKGQTVTLRCDPISGHDNLYWYRRVMGKEIKFLLHFVKESKQDESGMPNNRFLAERTGGTYSTLKVQPAELEDSGVYFCASSPVAGGPSNEQFFGPGTRLTVL.

The chain uses TRBV9 and TRBJ2-1; 9 bases match TRBD2. Germline CDR1 SGDLS, CDR2 YYNGEE. This CDR3 comprises 17 residues. The junction had 7 bases not matched to a gene; V was cut back by 3 bases and J by 0 bases. CDR3 nucleotides: TGTGCCAGCAGCGCGTCCCTAGCGGGGAGCTCCTACAATGAGCAGTTCTTC. Its protein is CASSASLAGSSYNEQFF.

This clone appeared once. The rearrangement links TRBV28 to TRBJ1-5, with D possibly TRBD1 on 6 matching bases. V was cut by 7 bases and J by 4 bases, with 14 bases left in between. This CDR3 is 14 amino acids long. Germline lookup yields CDR1 MDHEN and CDR2 SYDVKM. The CDR3 loop reads CASIGGQRNQPQHF. The CDR3 nucleotides are TGTGCCAGCATAGGGGGACAAAGGAATCAGCCCCAGCATTTT. The full variable domain, rest sourced from reference TRBV28 and TRBJ1-5, is DVKVTQSSRYLVKRTGEKVFLECVQDMDHENMFWYRQDPGLGLRLIYFSYDVKMKEKGDIPEGYSVSREKKERFSLILESASTNQTSMYLCASIGGQRNQPQHFGDGTRLSIL.

The chain has TRBV7-8 and TRBJ2-1; no clear D. The V gene's germline CDR1 is SGHVS and CDR2 FQNEAQ. V was trimmed by 5 bases and J by 5 bases, leaving 13 bases between them. The CDR3 runs 14 residues. The CDR3 region has the DNA TGTGCCAGCAGCCCGAAACCCCTAAACAATGAGCAGTTCTTC. The encoded protein is CASSPKPLNNEQFF.

The rearrangement links TRBV28 to TRBJ2-7; TRBD1 agrees at 10 bases. V lost 6 bases, J lost 9 bases, and 11 bases stayed unmatched. The CDR3 sequence is 14 residues long. The germline CDR1 and CDR2 sequences are MDHEN and SYDVKM. CDR3 protein: CASSLWTGGTWQYF. DNA of the CDR3: TGTGCCAGCAGCCTTTGGACAGGGGGGACGTGGCAGTACTTC.

The rearrangement joins TRBV5-4 to TRBJ2-1, with 9 bases aligning to TRBD2. The CDR3 covers 14 residues. Germline lookup yields CDR1 SGHNT and CDR2 YYREEE (reference sequence). Trimming took 2 bases from V and 6 from J; bases not matched to a gene: 3. In DNA, the CDR3 is TGTGCCAGCAGCTTCGGGACTAGCATCAATGAGCAGTTCTTC. Residues: CASSFGTSINEQFF.

The chain couples TRBV6-5 to TRBJ2-7; 11 nucleotides align to TRBD2. Germline V gene lookup returns CDR1 MNHEY and CDR2 SVGAGI. Germline trimming cut 7 bases from V and 4 bases from J; bases unmatched to any gene: 6. The CDR3 is 14 amino acids. The DNA of the CDR3 is TGTGCCAGCATCAAGGGGACTAGCGGTTACGAGCAGTACTTC. Translation: CASIKGTSGYEQYF.

The J gene is TRBJ1-2, the V gene TRBV2; the D is unclear. CDR1 and CDR2 (germline): SNHLY, FYNNEI. The CDR3 is 15 amino acids. V lost 6 bases, J lost 1 base, and 15 bases lay in between. The CDR3 loop is CASRRRASSNYGYTF. The CDR3 nucleotides read TGTGCCAGCAGAAGGAGAGCAAGTAGTAACTATGGCTACACCTTC.

This chain joins TRBV19 and TRBJ2-3; D may be TRBD1 (5 bases). The V gene's germline CDR1 is LNHDA and CDR2 SQIVND (reference sequence). This CDR3 spans 15 amino acids. V lost 9 bases and J 4 bases, leaving 20 bases between the germline ends. The CDR3 nucleotides are TGTGCCAGCCCTAAGACAGATAGACATTCAGATACGCAGTATTTT. This sequence encodes CASPKTDRHSDTQYF.

This chain joins TRBV12-3 or TRBV12-4 and TRBJ2-1, with D possibly being TRBD2 (5 bases). The CDR3 is 11 residues long. Trimming removed 5 bases from V and 8 bases from J, with 7 bases in between. This CDR3 is CASSAGDEQFF. The CDR3 DNA follows: TGTGCCAGCAGTGCCGGGGATGAGCAGTTCTTC.

The rearrangement links TRBV29-1 to TRBJ2-5, with 8 positions matching TRBD2. V gave up 5 bases and J gave up 2 bases; unmatched junction bases: 7. The CDR3 consists of 14 residues. Germline values: CDR1 SQVTM, CDR2 ANQGSEA. CDR3 DNA sequence: TGCAGCGTTCTACTAGCGGTGGGTCAAGAGACCCAGTACTTC. Translation: CSVLLAVGQETQYF.

The V gene is TRBV19, the J gene TRBJ2-3, with TRBD2 as a possible D gene (5 bases). Trimming took 8 bases from V and 2 from J, leaving 8 bases between them. This CDR3 contains 12 residues. Germline CDR1 and CDR2: LNHDA and SQIVND (reference sequence). The CDR3 nucleotides read TGTGCCAGTGGGAGTCTCACAGATACGCAGTATTTT. It specifies CASGSLTDTQYF.

The genes are TRBV7-2 and TRBJ1-5; 8 bases are shared with TRBD1. Looked up from germline, CDR1 is SGHTA and CDR2 is FQGNSA. The CDR3 is 16 amino acids. V gave up 4 bases and J gave up 7 bases; unmatched junction bases: 12. The CDR3 reads CASSSEKTGGGQPQHF. CDR3 nucleotides: TGTGCCAGCAGCTCCGAAAAAACAGGGGGGGGACAGCCCCAGCATTTT.

The chain carries TRBV18 and TRBJ2-7; 7 bases line up with TRBD1. The CDR3 is 16 amino acids. Losses at the gene ends were 5 bases for V and 0 bases for J; bases not matched to a gene: 10. Per the germline V gene, CDR1 is KGHSH and CDR2 is LQKENI. This CDR3 reads CASSDPGTAASYEQYF. The CDR3 coding sequence is TGTGCCAGCTCAGATCCGGGGACAGCGGCCTCCTACGAGCAGTACTTC.

This sequence joins TRBV7-9 and TRBJ2-7; 10 bases fit TRBD1. CDR1 is SEHNR and CDR2 is FQNEAQ in the germline V gene (reference sequence). V trimming: 5 bases; J trimming: 1 base; junction bases outside the gene matches: 8. The CDR3 covers 16 residues. CDR3 region: CASSPDGTGDSYEQYF. In DNA form, the CDR3 reads TGTGCCAGCAGCCCAGATGGGACAGGGGATTCCTACGAGCAGTACTTC.

The gene calls are TRBV18 and TRBJ2-1, with D possibly matching TRBD2 (5 bases). The CDR3 runs 12 residues. The germline V gene has CDR1 KGHSH and CDR2 LQKENI. V was cut by 8 bases and J by 9 bases, with 14 bases left in between. The CDR3 sequence: CASRSGYLEQFF. CDR3 nucleotides: TGTGCCAGCCGATCGGGGTACCTTGAGCAGTTCTTC.